Sequencing of this TCR beta chain was carried out in a study of STAT5B mutations in CD4+ large granular lymphocyte leukemia. General study findings and limits: Patient CD4-sorted repertoires looked more clonal than healthy CD4+ repertoires, even without putative leukemic clones. Top patient clones used TRBV06 genes more often: 8/27 versus 2/35 in controls.

This CDR3 is built from 15 residues. V was cut by 5 bases and J by 3 bases, with 14 bases left in between. Germline-derived CDR1 and CDR2 are SEHNR and FQNEAQ (reference sequence). Worth noting for this clone: The antigen is not known.

Sequencing was at survey level. Original methodology: A productive frequency of 2.59 x 10-5 was the lowest detectable. Assay used: immunoSEQ multiplex PCR; TCRdb lists only in-frame clones, some missing. D and trimming were read from the DNA, whereas the V and J calls and clone size are those reported in that table. The data contain around 23,000 clones, 79% of them singletons. The sequence was obtained from a human donor in good health. V gene TRBV7-9 combines with J gene TRBJ2-1, with D perhaps matching TRBD2 (6 bases). The sample was CD4+ T cells from blood buffy coats. The CDR3 loop is CASSRVADHYNEQFF. In nucleotides, the CDR3 is TGTGCCAGCAGCAGAGTAGCGGATCACTACAATGAGCAGTTCTTC.